The T cell receptor beta chain under discussion was sequenced for a study of T cells after yellow fever vaccination. UMIs and a universal primer site were added when TCR cDNA was made by 5'RACE template switching. TCRdb itself ran the 5' RACE reads through MiXCR, one entry per CDR3 protein. Here the sample spans under 250,000 distinct CDR3 sequences, under 3.5% being singletons. Study-wide results and limits: Most clones from primary vaccination resurfaced after the booster (roughly 96% CD4, more than 75% CD8).

Ten or more counts support this clonotype. No antigen is known for it. CDR1 is SEHNR and CDR2 is FQNEAQ in the germline V gene (reference sequence). V lost 5 bases, J lost 7 bases, and 15 bases lay in between. The length of the CDR3 is 14 residues. The sequencing used CD4+ T cells sorted from PBMCs, collected 10 days after the yellow fever booster vaccination. J is TRBJ2-1 and V is TRBV7-9, with D unresolved. The source of this sequence is a man in his late teens or twenties who received the YFV17D yellow fever vaccine. DNA of the CDR3: TGTGCCAGCAGCGTAGGATTCCCGGATAATGAGCAGTTCTTC. It translates to CASSVGFPDNEQFF. Full variable domain (outside the CDR3, taken from reference TRBV7-9 and TRBJ2-1): DTGVSQNPRHKITKRGQNVTFRCDPISEHNRLYWYRQTLGQGPEFLTYFQNEAQLEKSRLLSDRFSAERPKGSFSTLEIQRTEQGDSAMYLCASSVGFPDNEQFFGPGTRLTVL.